Following are 30 T cell receptor beta chains from one sample sequenced in a study of beta chain features in type 1 diabetes. No antigens are known for them. The study reverse transcribed the entire isolated RNA, so it sequenced expressed TCRB transcripts. Assay: immunoSEQ multiplex PCR; the TCRdb copy retains only in-frame clones and omits some. The sample consists of about 270,000 clones, around 15% of them appearing once. Findings and limits, study-wide: Among all four CD4+ subsets, Type 1 diabetes patients had TCRB CDR3s that were moderately but significantly shorter.

The sample comprised naive CD4+ T cells from blood. The receptors were gathered from a man between 25 and 39 years old with type 1 diabetes.

This clone showed up just a few times. This rearrangement joins TRBV6-1 to TRBJ2-1, with TRBD2 matching 13 bases. Germline lookup yields CDR1 MNHNS and CDR2 SASEGT. The trim removed 1 base at V and 2 bases at J, leaving 11 bases unmatched. This CDR3 is built from 20 residues. CDR3 sequence (DNA): TGTGCCAGCAGTGAAGGTTGGCGGACTAGCGGGAGTGGGACCTACAATGAGCAGTTCTTC. Translation: CASSEGWRTSGSGTYNEQFF.

This clone was detected a few times. This chain links TRBV2 with TRBJ1-1, with no clear D. The ends were cut back, 6 bases at V and 4 bases at J, with 9 bases in the middle. From germline, CDR1 is SNHLY and CDR2 FYNNEI. CDR3 length: 12 residues. As DNA, the CDR3 is TGTGCCAGCAGATCAGGCCCCACTGAAGCTTTCTTT. It codes for CASRSGPTEAFF.

This clone was seen only a few times. V is TRBV2 and J is TRBJ2-1; the D gene is possibly TRBD2 (5 bases). V was cut by 3 bases and J by 1 base, with 10 bases left in between. The CDR3 consists of 15 residues. Germline loops: CDR1 SNHLY, CDR2 FYNNEI. The DNA of the CDR3 is TGTGCCAGCAGTGATGGAGCGGCTTCCTACAATGAGCAGTTCTTC. This gives the protein CASSDGAASYNEQFF.

There are a few counts of this clone. CDR3 sequence: CASSIGSQPQHF. The CDR3 DNA reads TGTGCCAGTAGTATAGGCAGTCAGCCCCAGCATTTT. This chain uses TRBV19 with TRBJ1-5; D is unresolved. Germline V lookup: CDR1 LNHDA, CDR2 SQIVND (reference sequence). This CDR3 contains 12 residues. The V and J ends lost 1 base and 6 bases respectively, with 4 bases between them.

V gene TRBV7-3 combines with J gene TRBJ2-1; the match to TRBD2 covers 9 bases. Per germline, CDR1 SGHTA and CDR2 FQGTGA. The CDR3 consists of 16 residues. The junction had 2 bases not matched to a gene; V was cut back by 0 bases and J by 2 bases. CDR3 in DNA: TGTGCCAGCAGCTTAACGCGCGGGAGGGCCTACAATGAGCAGTTCTTC. Its protein product is CASSLTRGRAYNEQFF.

The J gene is TRBJ1-5, the V gene TRBV19; 7 bases agree with TRBD1. The CDR3 is made up of 13 amino acids. After removal of 7 bases from V and 4 bases from J, the junction contained 4 bases not matched to a gene. CDR1 LNHDA and CDR2 SQIVND come from the germline V gene (reference sequence). CDR3 bases: TGTGCCAGTAAGGGACAGTTAAATCAGCCCCAGCATTTT. It encodes CASKGQLNQPQHF.

The chain carries TRBV20-1 and TRBJ2-7, with 7 bases matching TRBD1. The V gene's germline CDR1 is DFQATT and CDR2 SNEGSKA (reference sequence). The CDR3 runs to 11 residues. The CDR3 region has the DNA TGCAGACCGGGACAGTACGGAGAGCAGTACTTC. Translation: CRPGQYGEQYF.

In its sample, this clone was seen a few times. The genes are TRBV5-1 and TRBJ2-7, with 13 bases identical to TRBD2. The junction had 10 bases not matched to a gene; V was cut back by 3 bases and J by 7 bases. Germline loops: CDR1 SGHRS, CDR2 YFSETQ. This CDR3 region has 16 residues. CDR3 in amino acids: CASSSGLAGVFEEQYF. The CDR3 DNA is TGCGCCAGCAGCTCTGGACTAGCGGGAGTTTTCGAAGAGCAGTACTTC. The whole variable domain, remainder taken from reference TRBV5-1 and TRBJ2-7, is KAGVTQTPRYLIKTRGQQVTLSCSPISGHRSVSWYQQTPGQGLQFLFEYFSETQRNKGNFPGRFSGRQFSNSRSEMNVSTLELGDSALYLCASSSGLAGVFEEQYFGPGTRLTVT.

This clone was observed a handful of times. The J gene is TRBJ2-7, the V gene TRBV2; D is possibly TRBD2 (5 bases). The V end was cut by 7 bases, the J end by 7 bases, with 17 bases between. Germline V gene sequence: CDR1 SNHLY, CDR2 FYNNEI. The CDR3 totals 13 residues. The CDR3 loop reads CASKKVETGEQYF. DNA for the CDR3: TGTGCCAGCAAAAAGGTGGAGACGGGGGAGCAGTACTTC.

This clone occurred a few times. J is TRBJ1-1 and V is TRBV4-3; no clear D. Germline V gene sequence: CDR1 LGHNA, CDR2 YSLEER. The V end lost 2 bases, the J end lost 4 bases, and 8 bases lay between the germline ends. This CDR3 comprises 13 residues. The CDR3 region has the DNA TGCGCCAGCAGCCAAAAAAGAGGCACTGAAGCTTTCTTT. This gives the protein CASSQKRGTEAFF.

The gene calls are TRBV25-1 and TRBJ2-5, with D possibly being TRBD2 (6 bases). The CDR3 covers 16 residues. The germline CDR1 and CDR2 sequences are MGHDK and SYGVNS. V dropped 3 bases and J dropped 4 bases, with 18 bases sitting between them. The CDR3 reads CASSDWGLLARETQYF. As DNA, the CDR3 is TGTGCCAGCAGTGACTGGGGGTTGCTAGCGAGAGAGACCCAGTACTTC.

In this sample, this clone turned up a few times. The V gene is TRBV7-2, the J gene TRBJ2-1, with a possible D match to TRBD1 (6 bases). Germline V gene lookup returns CDR1 SGHTA and CDR2 FQGNSA. The CDR3 contains 16 residues. Trimming removed 5 bases at V and 2 bases at J, with 16 bases between. CDR3 loop: CASSHPRGSTYNEQFF. The CDR3 DNA reads as TGTGCCAGCAGCCACCCCAGGGGTTCGACCTACAATGAGCAGTTCTTC.

The chain combines TRBV5-1 with TRBJ2-3; 7 bases line up with TRBD2. The CDR3 is 15 residues long. The germline gives CDR1 SGHRS, CDR2 YFSETQ. V shed 0 bases and J 3 bases; nucleotides not matched to a gene: 4. The CDR3, as DNA: TGCGCCAGCAGCTTGGCTCCGGGAGGAACAGATACGCAGTATTTT. Its protein product is CASSLAPGGTDTQYF.

The chain recombines TRBV5-1 with TRBJ1-4, with a tentative D call TRBD1 (6 bases). V lost 4 bases and J lost 2, with 12 bases in between. The CDR3 loop spans 15 amino acids. Looked up from germline, CDR1 is SGHRS and CDR2 is YFSETQ. CDR3 protein: CASSTQTGTNEKLFF. The CDR3 bases are TGCGCCAGCAGCACGCAGACAGGCACTAATGAAAAACTGTTTTTT.

This clone was observed a handful of times. The chain employs TRBV5-1 and TRBJ2-7; 9 bases are shared with TRBD1. In germline, CDR1 is SGHRS, CDR2 YFSETQ. V lost 0 bases to trimming and J lost 2 bases; unmatched junction nucleotides: 3. This CDR3 has 15 amino acids. CDR3 in amino acids: CASSLEDRGPYEQYF. The CDR3, as DNA: TGCGCCAGCAGCTTGGAGGACAGGGGACCCTACGAGCAGTACTTC. The full variable domain, in which reference TRBV5-1 and TRBJ2-7 provide the parts outside the CDR3, is KAGVTQTPRYLIKTRGQQVTLSCSPISGHRSVSWYQQTPGQGLQFLFEYFSETQRNKGNFPGRFSGRQFSNSRSEMNVSTLELGDSALYLCASSLEDRGPYEQYFGPGTRLTVT.

This clone occurred a few times. This chain uses TRBV14 with TRBJ2-7; D is perhaps TRBD1 (5 bases). This CDR3 spans 13 amino acids. Trimming left V 4 bases short and J 2 bases short, with 9 bases between. CDR1 is SGHDN, CDR2 FVKESK, per germline. As DNA, the CDR3 is TGTGCCAGCAGCCGAAGACAGACCTACGAGCAGTACTTC. This gives the protein CASSRRQTYEQYF. The variable domain in full, with the rest retrieved from reference TRBV14 and TRBJ2-7, is EAGVTQFPSHSVIEKGQTVTLRCDPISGHDNLYWYRRVMGKEIKFLLHFVKESKQDESGMPNNRFLAERTGGTYSTLKVQPAELEDSGVYFCASSRRQTYEQYFGPGTRLTVT.

This clone was counted a few times. Other nucleotide sequences in the sample specify the same CDR3. The chain employs TRBV2 and TRBJ1-1; no clear D gene. Trimming took off 4 bases at V and 8 bases at J, with 11 bases between the two ends. Germline values: CDR1 SNHLY, CDR2 FYNNEI. There are 12 residues in the CDR3. In DNA, the CDR3 is TGTGCCAGCAGTGGGAGGACGGCCGAAGCTTTCTTT. Amino acid sequence: CASSGRTAEAFF. The variable domain in full, with the rest retrieved from reference TRBV2 and TRBJ1-1, is EPEVTQTPSHQVTQMGQEVILRCVPISNHLYFYWYRQILGQKVEFLVSFYNNEISEKSEIFDDQFSVERPDGSNFTLKIRSTKLEDSAMYFCASSGRTAEAFFGQGTRLTVV.

This clone has more than one count but fewer than ten. The rearrangement uses TRBV2 and TRBJ1-5, with 8 bases matching TRBD1. Germline loops: CDR1 SNHLY, CDR2 FYNNEI. V shed 2 bases and J 7 bases; nucleotides not matched to a gene: 4. The CDR3 is 14 amino acids. Here the CDR3 reads CASSEQGARQPQHF. As DNA, the CDR3 is TGTGCCAGCAGTGAACAGGGGGCTAGGCAGCCCCAGCATTTT.

The rearrangement joins TRBV28 to TRBJ2-7, with TRBD1 matching over 9 bases. J was trimmed by 0 bases and V by 7 bases; bases with no gene match: 4. Germline CDR1 and CDR2: MDHEN and SYDVKM. The CDR3 is 14 amino acids. The CDR3 loop reads CASTGQGTSYEQYF. Written as DNA, the CDR3 is TGTGCCAGCACTGGACAGGGGACCTCCTACGAGCAGTACTTC.

This clone was observed a handful of times. V usage is TRBV18 and J usage is TRBJ2-3; 8 bases align to TRBD2. Per germline, CDR1 KGHSH and CDR2 LQKENI. The V and J ends lost 3 bases and 1 base, in that order; junction bases with no gene match: 9. CDR3 size: 17 residues. CDR3 residues: CASSPQPRSGGTDTQYF. The CDR3 DNA reads TGTGCCAGCTCACCCCAGCCCCGTAGCGGGGGCACAGATACGCAGTATTTT.

The gene calls are TRBV5-1 and TRBJ2-1, with 11 bases lining up with TRBD2. Germline CDR1 and CDR2: SGHRS and YFSETQ. There are 15 residues in the CDR3. Trimming removed 4 bases from V and 6 bases from J; junction bases left unmatched: 6. The CDR3 region has the DNA TGCGCCAGCAGCCTAGGACTAGCGGGTTTCAATGAGCAGTTCTTC. Translated: CASSLGLAGFNEQFF.

This clone occurred a few times. The genes are TRBV18 and TRBJ2-1, with TRBD2 as a possible D gene (6 bases). Trimming shortened V by 2 bases and J by 1 base, and 9 bases separated the two germline ends. From germline, CDR1 is KGHSH and CDR2 LQKENI. CDR3 length: 15 amino acids. The CDR3 sequence: CASSPRRESYNEQFF. The DNA for the CDR3 is TGTGCCAGCTCACCAAGACGGGAGTCCTACAATGAGCAGTTCTTC. The full variable domain, its missing parts supplied by reference TRBV18 and TRBJ2-1, is NAGVMQNPRHLVRRRGQEARLRCSPMKGHSHVYWYRQLPEEGLKFMVYLQKENIIDESGMPKERFSAEFPKEGPSILRIQQVVRGDSAAYFCASSPRRESYNEQFFGPGTRLTVL.

The rearrangement joins TRBV28 to TRBJ1-1; 9 bases match TRBD1. This CDR3 is 14 amino acids long. Germline CDR1 and CDR2: MDHEN and SYDVKM. Germline trimming cut 3 bases from V and 3 bases from J; bases unmatched to any gene: 2. Written as DNA, the CDR3 is TGTGCCAGCAGTTTCCGGGACAGGGACACTGAAGCTTTCTTT. Translation gives CASSFRDRDTEAFF.

The rearrangement joins TRBV7-9 to TRBJ1-4, with D maybe TRBD1 (6 bases). The CDR3 covers 13 residues. CDR1 and CDR2 from the germline V gene are SEHNR and FQNEAQ (reference sequence). The V end lost 5 bases, the J end lost 7 bases, and 11 bases lay between the germline ends. CDR3 region: CASSRTVPEKLFF. The CDR3 nucleotides are TGTGCCAGCAGCAGGACAGTTCCTGAAAAACTGTTTTTT.

This chain connects TRBV6-6 to TRBJ2-7, with 9 bases lining up with TRBD1. V gave up 5 bases and J gave up 4 bases; unmatched junction bases: 9. The germline gives CDR1 MNHNY, CDR2 SVGAGI (reference sequence). This CDR3 has 15 residues. CDR3 sequence (DNA): TGTGCCAGCAGTGACCCCGGACAGGGGCCATACGAGCAGTACTTC. Translating gives CASSDPGQGPYEQYF.

This clone occurred a few times. The chain is built from TRBV5-1 and TRBJ2-7; 8 bases are shared with TRBD2. V lost 0 bases and J lost 3; bases outside the gene matches: 2. The CDR3 has 14 amino acids. The V gene's germline CDR1 is SGHRS and CDR2 YFSETQ. DNA of the CDR3: TGCGCCAGCAGCTTGGAAGCGGGAGTCTACGAGCAGTACTTC. Its translation: CASSLEAGVYEQYF.

This sequence joins TRBV11-2 and TRBJ1-2; no clear D gene. Germline loops: CDR1 SGHAT, CDR2 FQNNGV. The CDR3 contains 15 residues. V was pared by 5 bases and J by 0 bases, with 13 bases between. CDR3 loop: CASSGFRHTNYGYTF. CDR3 nucleotides: TGTGCCAGCAGCGGTTTTCGACATACTAACTATGGCTACACCTTC.

A few counts support this clone. The gene calls are TRBV19 and TRBJ2-5; TRBD2 matches 7 bases. V gave up 5 bases and J gave up 5 bases; unmatched junction bases: 11. In germline, CDR1 is LNHDA, CDR2 SQIVND (reference sequence). This CDR3 is built from 15 residues. For the CDR3, the DNA is TGTGCCAGTAGTGATTCGGGAGGTTCGGGGGAGACCCAGTACTTC. This translates into CASSDSGGSGETQYF.

CDR3 loop: CASSFRISPASGSSILNEQFF. CDR3 sequence (DNA): TGTGCCAGCAGTTTTAGGATTTCTCCGGCTAGCGGGAGCAGTATCCTGAATGAGCAGTTCTTC. The chain is built from TRBV28 and TRBJ2-1, with TRBD2 matching over 10 bases. The CDR3 is made up of 21 amino acids. Trimming took 3 bases from V and 7 from J; bases not matched to a gene: 24. CDR1 and CDR2 from the germline V gene are MDHEN and SYDVKM.

The chain has TRBV5-4 and TRBJ2-3; weak D call: TRBD2 (5 bases). CDR3 length: 16 residues. Trimming removed 3 bases at V and 0 bases at J, with 14 bases between. Germline CDR1 SGHNT, CDR2 YYREEE (reference sequence). The CDR3 DNA sequence: TGTGCCAGCAGCTCCTCACTAGTTTCTAGCACAGATACGCAGTATTTT. Translation: CASSSSLVSSTDTQYF.